A single sample is the source of the 2 T cell receptor beta chains below, sequenced in a study of PD-1 blockade in mismatch repair-deficient tumors. Method: immunoSEQ multiplex PCR; TCRdb's copy keeps in-frame clones and lacks some. The repertoire holds 75,000 to 80,000 clones, with roughly 80% as singletons. The source was peripheral blood, collected 44 weeks after starting pembrolizumab. The receptors originated from an adult with mismatch repair-deficient cancer.

The sample holds a few counts of this clone. V is TRBV7-8 and J is TRBJ2-5; TRBD2 agrees at 10 bases. Germline V lookup: CDR1 SGHVS, CDR2 FQNEAQ. V lost 4 bases to trimming and J lost 2 bases; unmatched junction nucleotides: 25. This CDR3 is 22 amino acids long. The CDR3 protein is CASSSVWASGRGPRRGQETQYF. The DNA of the CDR3 is TGTGCCAGCAGCTCCGTTTGGGCTAGCGGGAGAGGGCCGCGGAGGGGACAAGAGACCCAGTACTTC.

This chain links TRBV7-8 with TRBJ1-2; D is unclear. Trimming stripped 0 bases from V and 2 bases from J, with 7 bases between. In germline, CDR1 is SGHVS, CDR2 FQNEAQ. This CDR3 has 14 residues. CDR3 in amino acids: CASSLAVPNYGYTF. The CDR3 coding sequence is TGTGCCAGCAGCTTAGCGGTACCGAACTATGGCTACACCTTC.